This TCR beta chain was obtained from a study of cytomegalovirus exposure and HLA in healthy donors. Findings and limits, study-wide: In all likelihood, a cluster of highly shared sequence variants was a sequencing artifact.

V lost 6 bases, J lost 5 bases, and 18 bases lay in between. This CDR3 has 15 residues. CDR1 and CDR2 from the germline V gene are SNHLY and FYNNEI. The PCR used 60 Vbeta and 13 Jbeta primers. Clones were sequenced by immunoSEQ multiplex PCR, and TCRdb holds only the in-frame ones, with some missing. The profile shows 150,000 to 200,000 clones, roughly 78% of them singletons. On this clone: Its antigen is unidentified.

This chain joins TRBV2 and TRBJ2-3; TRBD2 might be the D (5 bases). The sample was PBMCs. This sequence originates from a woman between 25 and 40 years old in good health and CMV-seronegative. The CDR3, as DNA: TGTGCCAGCAGGGAATCTAGCTCCTCCGGAGATACGCAGTATTTT. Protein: CASRESSSSGDTQYF.